This T cell receptor (beta chain) was found in a study of blood T cells in healthy people across ages. It was ten milliliters of peripheral blood that were drawn from each donor. V dropped 3 bases and J dropped 2 bases, with 7 bases sitting between them. The V gene's germline CDR1 is SGHTA and CDR2 FQGNSA. The CDR3 length is 13 residues. The authors ran a second PCR of 7 to 11 cycles using a sample-barcoded 5' primer and a J-beta primer mix. One entry per CDR3 protein results from TCRdb running MiXCR on the 5' RACE reads. The data contain approximately 2,000,000 distinct CDR3 sequences, about 39% of them singletons. This clonotype was found many times.

The receptor's source is a human donor in good health. Sequences were obtained from blood. The rearrangement uses TRBV7-2 and TRBJ1-2; the D is unclear. CDR3: CASSFGLNYGYTF. CDR3 nucleotides: TGTGCCAGCAGCTTCGGCCTAAACTATGGCTACACCTTC.